This T cell receptor (beta chain) was profiled in a study of cytomegalovirus exposure and HLA in healthy donors. Turning to this clone: Its antigen is unknown.

Assay used: immunoSEQ multiplex PCR; TCRdb lists only in-frame clones, some missing. The sample yields 140,000 or so clones, roughly 86% seen once. In germline, CDR1 is GTSNPN, CDR2 SVGIG (reference sequence). After removal of 2 bases from V and 2 bases from J, the junction contained 2 bases not matched to a gene. The CDR3 spans 14 residues. Points from the study as a whole: Using the classifier, cytomegalovirus status was reportedly diagnosed with high specificity and sensitivity. The study put 150 to 200 TCR beta chains on its list as cytomegalovirus-associated. According to a subsequent analysis, TCR clusters from the first cohort were inclined to appear together in the 120 validation repertoires.

The clonotype comes from a man aged 18 to 29 in good health and CMV-seropositive. Sequencing was performed on PBMCs. The chain couples TRBV30 to TRBJ2-5, with TRBD2 matching over 10 bases. As DNA, the CDR3 is TGTGCCTGGAGTCTGACTAGCGGGCAAGAGACCCAGTACTTC. This codes for CAWSLTSGQETQYF.